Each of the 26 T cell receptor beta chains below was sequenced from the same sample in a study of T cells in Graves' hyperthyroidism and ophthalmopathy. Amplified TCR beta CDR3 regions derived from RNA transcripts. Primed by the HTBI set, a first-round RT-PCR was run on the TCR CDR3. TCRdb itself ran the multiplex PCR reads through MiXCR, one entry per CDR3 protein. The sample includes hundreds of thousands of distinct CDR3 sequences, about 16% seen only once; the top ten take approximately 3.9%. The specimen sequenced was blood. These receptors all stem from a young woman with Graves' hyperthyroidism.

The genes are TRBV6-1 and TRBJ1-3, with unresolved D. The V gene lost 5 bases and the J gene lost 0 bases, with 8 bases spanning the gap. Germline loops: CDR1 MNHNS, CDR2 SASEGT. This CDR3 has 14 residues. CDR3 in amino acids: CASSTHSSGNTIYF. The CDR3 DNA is TGTGCCAGCAGTACACACAGCTCTGGAAACACCATATATTTT.

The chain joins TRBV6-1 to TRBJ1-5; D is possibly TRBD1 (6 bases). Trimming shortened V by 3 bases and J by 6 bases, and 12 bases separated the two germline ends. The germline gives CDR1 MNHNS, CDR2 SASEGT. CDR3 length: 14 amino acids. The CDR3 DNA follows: TGTGCCAGCAGTGATCAGTGGGGGCCTCAGCCCCAGCATTTT. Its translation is CASSDQWGPQPQHF.

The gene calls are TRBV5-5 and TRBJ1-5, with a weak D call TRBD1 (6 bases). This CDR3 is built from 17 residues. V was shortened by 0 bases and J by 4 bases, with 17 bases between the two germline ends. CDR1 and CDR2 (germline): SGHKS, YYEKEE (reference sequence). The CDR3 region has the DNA TGTGCCAGCAGCTTGGGAATTAGAGGGGGGGCAAATCAGCCCCAGCATTTT. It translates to CASSLGIRGGANQPQHF.

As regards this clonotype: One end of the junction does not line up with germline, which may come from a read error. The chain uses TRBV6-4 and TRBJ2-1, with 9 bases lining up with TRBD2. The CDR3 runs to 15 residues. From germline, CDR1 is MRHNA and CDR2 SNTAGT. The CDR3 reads CPSSEKGAGGNEQFF. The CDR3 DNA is TGTCCCAGCAGCGAAAAAGGGGCGGGGGGGAATGAGCAGTTCTTC.

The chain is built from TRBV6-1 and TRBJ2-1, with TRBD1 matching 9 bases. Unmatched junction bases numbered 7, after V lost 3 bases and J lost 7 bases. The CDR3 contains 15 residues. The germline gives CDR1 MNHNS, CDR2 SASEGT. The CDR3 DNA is TGTGCCAGCAGTGACGGGACAGGGTGGGAAAATGAGCAGTTCTTC. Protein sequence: CASSDGTGWENEQFF.

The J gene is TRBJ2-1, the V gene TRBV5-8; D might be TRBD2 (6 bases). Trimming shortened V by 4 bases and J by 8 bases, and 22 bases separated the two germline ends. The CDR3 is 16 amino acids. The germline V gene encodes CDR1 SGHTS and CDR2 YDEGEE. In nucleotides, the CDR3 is TGTGCCAGCAGCGGCGGTTCCGGGACTGGGGCCCATGAGCAGTTCTTC. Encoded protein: CASSGGSGTGAHEQFF.

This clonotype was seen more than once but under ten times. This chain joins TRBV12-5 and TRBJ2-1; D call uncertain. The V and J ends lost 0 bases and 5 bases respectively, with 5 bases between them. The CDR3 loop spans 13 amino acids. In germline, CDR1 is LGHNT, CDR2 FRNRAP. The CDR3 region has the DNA TGTGCTAGTGGTTTGGTCTGGGACAATGAGCAGTTCTTC. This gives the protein CASGLVWDNEQFF. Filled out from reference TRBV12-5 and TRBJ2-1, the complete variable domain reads DARVTQTPRHKVTEMGQEVTMRCQPILGHNTVFWYRQTMMQGLELLAYFRNRAPLDDSGMPKDRFSAEMPDATLATLKIQPSEPRDSAVYFCASGLVWDNEQFFGPGTRLTVL.

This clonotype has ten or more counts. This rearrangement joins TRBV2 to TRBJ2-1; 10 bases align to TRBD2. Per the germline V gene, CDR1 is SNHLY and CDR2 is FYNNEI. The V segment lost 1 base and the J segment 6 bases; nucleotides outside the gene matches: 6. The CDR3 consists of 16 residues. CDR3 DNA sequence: TGTGCCAGCAGTGAAGTTGGGACTAGCGCCTTCAATGAGCAGTTCTTC. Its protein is CASSEVGTSAFNEQFF.

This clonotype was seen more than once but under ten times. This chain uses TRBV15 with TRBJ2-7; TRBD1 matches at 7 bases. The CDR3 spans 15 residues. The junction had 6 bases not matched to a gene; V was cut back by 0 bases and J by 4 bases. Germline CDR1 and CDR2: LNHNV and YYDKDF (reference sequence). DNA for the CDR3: TGTGCCACCAGCAGAGAGGTGGGGACAGCTTACGAGCAGTACTTC. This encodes CATSREVGTAYEQYF.

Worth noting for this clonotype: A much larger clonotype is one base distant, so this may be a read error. The CDR3 region has the DNA TGTGCCAGCAGCCGGGGACTAGCGGTGGGGTACGCAGATACGCAGTATTTT. This gives the protein CASSRGLAVGYADTQYF. V gene TRBV6-1 combines with J gene TRBJ2-3; 11 bases line up with TRBD2. Germline V CDR1 and CDR2: MNHNS, SASEGT. The CDR3 covers 17 residues. Unmatched junction bases numbered 12, after V lost 6 bases and J lost 4 bases.

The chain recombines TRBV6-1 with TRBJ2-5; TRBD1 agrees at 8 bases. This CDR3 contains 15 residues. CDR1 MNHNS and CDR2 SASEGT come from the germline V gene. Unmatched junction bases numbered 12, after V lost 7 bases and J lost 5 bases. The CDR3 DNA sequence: TGTGCCAGCATGCAGGGGGCGATTTCGGCGGAGACCCAGTACTTC. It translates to CASMQGAISAETQYF.

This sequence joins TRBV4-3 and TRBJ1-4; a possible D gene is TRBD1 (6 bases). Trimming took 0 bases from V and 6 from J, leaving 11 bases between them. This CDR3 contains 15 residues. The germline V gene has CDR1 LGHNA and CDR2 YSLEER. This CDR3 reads CASSQDDRRDEKLFF. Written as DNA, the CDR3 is TGCGCCAGCAGCCAAGATGACAGGAGGGATGAAAAACTGTTTTTT.

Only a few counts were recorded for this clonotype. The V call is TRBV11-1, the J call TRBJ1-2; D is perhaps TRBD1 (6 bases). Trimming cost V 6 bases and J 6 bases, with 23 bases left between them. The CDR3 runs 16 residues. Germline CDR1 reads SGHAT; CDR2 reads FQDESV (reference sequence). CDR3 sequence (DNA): TGTGCCAGCAGTTTTTTGACCGGGGGCCCCTCGGATGGCTACACCTTC. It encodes CASSFLTGGPSDGYTF.

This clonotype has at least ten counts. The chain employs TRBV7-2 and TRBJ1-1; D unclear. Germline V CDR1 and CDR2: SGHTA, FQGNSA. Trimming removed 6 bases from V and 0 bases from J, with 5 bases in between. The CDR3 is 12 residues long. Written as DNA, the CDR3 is TGTGCCAGCAGTCCATTGAACACTGAAGCTTTCTTT. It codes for CASSPLNTEAFF.

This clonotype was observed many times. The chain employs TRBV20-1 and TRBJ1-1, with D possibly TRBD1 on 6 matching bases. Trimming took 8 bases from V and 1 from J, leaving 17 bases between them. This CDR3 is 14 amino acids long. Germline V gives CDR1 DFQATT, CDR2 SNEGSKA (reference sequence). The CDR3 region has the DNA TGCAGTCTTCCGAACCCGACAGGGAACACTGAAGCTTTCTTT. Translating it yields CSLPNPTGNTEAFF.

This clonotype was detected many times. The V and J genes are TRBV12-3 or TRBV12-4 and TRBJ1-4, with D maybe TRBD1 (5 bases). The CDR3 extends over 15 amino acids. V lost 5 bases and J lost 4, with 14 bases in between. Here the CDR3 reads CASSPRRGNNEKLFF. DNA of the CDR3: TGTGCCAGCAGTCCACGACGGGGGAATAATGAAAAACTGTTTTTT.

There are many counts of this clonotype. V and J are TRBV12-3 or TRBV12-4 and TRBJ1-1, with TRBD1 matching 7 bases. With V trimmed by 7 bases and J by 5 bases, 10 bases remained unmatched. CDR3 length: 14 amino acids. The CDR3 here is CASTPTGVETEAFF. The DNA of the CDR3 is TGTGCCAGCACCCCAACAGGGGTGGAAACTGAAGCTTTCTTT.

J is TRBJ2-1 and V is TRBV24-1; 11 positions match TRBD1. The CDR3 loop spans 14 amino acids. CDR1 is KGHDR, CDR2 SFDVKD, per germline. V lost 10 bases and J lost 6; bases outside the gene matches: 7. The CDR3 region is CATQIGTGGNEQFF. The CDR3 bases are TGTGCCACACAGATAGGGACAGGGGGCAATGAGCAGTTCTTC.

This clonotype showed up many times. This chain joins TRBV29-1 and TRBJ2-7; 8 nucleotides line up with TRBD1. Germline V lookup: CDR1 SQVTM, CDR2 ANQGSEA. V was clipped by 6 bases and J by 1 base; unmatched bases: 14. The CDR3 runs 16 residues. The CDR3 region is CSVSHRRTGISYEQYF. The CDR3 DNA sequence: TGCAGCGTCTCTCACCGCCGGACAGGGATATCCTACGAGCAGTACTTC.

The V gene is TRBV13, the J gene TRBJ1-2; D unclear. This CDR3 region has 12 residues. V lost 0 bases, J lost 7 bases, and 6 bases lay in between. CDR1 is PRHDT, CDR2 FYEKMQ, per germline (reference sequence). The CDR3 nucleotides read TGTGCCAGCAGCTTAGGGGACGGTGGCTACACCTTC. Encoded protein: CASSLGDGGYTF.

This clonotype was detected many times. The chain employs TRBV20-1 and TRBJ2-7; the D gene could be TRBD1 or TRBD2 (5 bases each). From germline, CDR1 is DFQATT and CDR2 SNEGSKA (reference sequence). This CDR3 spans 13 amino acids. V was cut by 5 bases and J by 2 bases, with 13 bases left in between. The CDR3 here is CSAPGTPTYEQYF. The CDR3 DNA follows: TGCAGTGCTCCCGGGACGCCTACCTACGAGCAGTACTTC.

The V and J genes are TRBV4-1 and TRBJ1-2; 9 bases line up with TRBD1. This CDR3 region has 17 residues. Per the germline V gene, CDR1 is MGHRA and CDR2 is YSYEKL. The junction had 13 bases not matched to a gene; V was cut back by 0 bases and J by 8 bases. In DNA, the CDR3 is TGCGCCAGCAGCCAAGACGGAAGGGGACAGGGAGGAGGAGGCTACACCTTC. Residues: CASSQDGRGQGGGGYTF.

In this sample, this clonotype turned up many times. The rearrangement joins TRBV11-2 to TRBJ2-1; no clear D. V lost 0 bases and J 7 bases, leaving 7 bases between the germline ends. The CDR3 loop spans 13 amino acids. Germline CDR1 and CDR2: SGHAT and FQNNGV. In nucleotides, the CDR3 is TGTGCCAGCAGCTTAGATCGATCGAATGAGCAGTTCTTC. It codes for CASSLDRSNEQFF.

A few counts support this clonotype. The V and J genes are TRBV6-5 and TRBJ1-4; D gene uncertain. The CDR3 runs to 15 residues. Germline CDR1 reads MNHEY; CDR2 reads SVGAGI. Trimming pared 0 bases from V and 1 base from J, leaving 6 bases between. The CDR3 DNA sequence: TGTGCCAGCAGTTACTCCACGGGAACTAATGAAAAACTGTTTTTT. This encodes CASSYSTGTNEKLFF.

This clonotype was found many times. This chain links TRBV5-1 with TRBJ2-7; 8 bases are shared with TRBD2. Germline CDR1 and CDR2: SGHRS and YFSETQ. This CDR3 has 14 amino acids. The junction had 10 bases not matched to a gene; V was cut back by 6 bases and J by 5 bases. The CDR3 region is CASTSKAGGDEQYF. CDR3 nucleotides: TGCGCCAGCACTAGTAAGGCGGGAGGCGACGAGCAGTACTTC.

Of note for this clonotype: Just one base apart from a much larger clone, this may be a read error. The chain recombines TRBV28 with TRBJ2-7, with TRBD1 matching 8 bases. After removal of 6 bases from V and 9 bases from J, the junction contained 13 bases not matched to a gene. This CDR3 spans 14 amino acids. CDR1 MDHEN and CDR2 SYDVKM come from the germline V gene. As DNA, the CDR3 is TGTGCCAGCAGGGAGACAGGGGCCCCTCTCGGGCAGTACTTC. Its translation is CASRETGAPLGQYF.